This T cell receptor beta chain was identified in a study of blood T cell repertoires in COVID-19. Whole-study context: The samples span acute and convalescent COVID-19 from the United States, Italy and Spain.

The CDR3 totals 14 residues. V dropped 7 bases and J dropped 8 bases, with 20 bases sitting between them. The germline V gene encodes CDR1 SNHLY and CDR2 FYNNEI. Seattle patients were enrolled during active infection and followed longitudinally. Original processing methods: Estimates of nucleated cell counts were drawn from the amplification of reference gene primers. TCRdb keeps only in-frame clones here, not all; method: immunoSEQ multiplex PCR. V and J calls and clone size are copied from that table; D and trimming were computed from the DNA. The repertoire holds roughly 230,000 clones, with almost 85% as singletons.

The TCR sequence derives from a man in his fifties with COVID-19, enrolled during active disease. This sequence joins TRBV2 and TRBJ1-2, with D possibly matching TRBD1 (5 bases). Sequenced input: peripheral blood. The chain's CDR3 is CASTLDSEAGGYTF. The CDR3 bases are TGTGCCAGCACCCTAGACAGTGAGGCAGGAGGCTACACCTTC.